The next 13 T cell receptor beta chains were all read from a single sample in a study of CD8 T cells in ankylosing spondylitis. Using its own MiXCR run on the 5' RACE reads, TCRdb lists one record per CDR3 protein. The table has 450,000 or so distinct CDR3 sequences, roughly a quarter seen once; the top ten hold 0.85% to 1%. General study points: Blood of patients with ankylosing spondylitis appeared to be characterized by a TCR beta motif of roughly eight highly homologous variants.

Which antigens these TCRs recognize remains unknown. The sequenced material came from blood, either unsorted or a sorted T cell fraction (not recorded which). The receptors were gathered from a male donor with ankylosing spondylitis.

This chain uses TRBV10-3 with TRBJ2-5; 8 bases are a match to TRBD2. V gave up 1 base and J gave up 5 bases; unmatched junction bases: 9. The CDR3 sequence is 16 residues long. Germline-derived CDR1 and CDR2 are ENHRY and SYGVKD. CDR3 sequence: CAISEFRGAGEETQYF. CDR3 bases: TGTGCCATCAGTGAGTTTAGGGGAGCGGGAGAGGAGACCCAGTACTTC.

This clonotype turned up a few times. The rearrangement links TRBV7-6 to TRBJ2-5; 9 nucleotides match TRBD1. Losses at the gene ends were 5 bases for V and 4 bases for J; bases not matched to a gene: 5. The length of the CDR3 is 14 residues. Germline loops: CDR1 SGHVS, CDR2 FNYEAQ. The CDR3 DNA reads TGTGCCAGCAGCACGCGGACAGGGGTAGAGACCCAGTACTTC. It specifies CASSTRTGVETQYF.

This clonotype was detected only a few times. The chain carries TRBV6-1 and TRBJ1-5, with D perhaps TRBD1 (5 bases). Trimming took off 7 bases at V and 2 bases at J, with 15 bases between the two ends. This CDR3 spans 15 amino acids. Germline loops: CDR1 MNHNS, CDR2 SASEGT. DNA of the CDR3: TGTGCCAGCATGGAGACCCGAGGGGGCAATCAGCCCCAGCATTTT. It specifies CASMETRGGNQPQHF.

This clonotype occurred a few times. The rearrangement uses TRBV24-1 and TRBJ2-1, with 9 bases matching TRBD2. This CDR3 is 16 amino acids long. The ends lost 0 bases at V and 8 bases at J; junction bases unmatched: 7. The V gene's germline CDR1 is KGHDR and CDR2 SFDVKD. The CDR3 reads CATSDLRREGRDEQFF. CDR3 nucleotides: TGTGCCACCAGTGATTTGCGGCGGGAGGGCCGCGATGAGCAGTTCTTC.

This clonotype was observed a handful of times. The V and J genes are TRBV11-2 and TRBJ2-1; 9 bases are a match to TRBD2. CDR1 and CDR2 (germline): SGHAT, FQNNGV. The CDR3 is 15 residues long. V shed 3 bases and J 5 bases; nucleotides not matched to a gene: 5. The CDR3 loop is CASSLSSGTNNEQFF. In nucleotides, the CDR3 is TGTGCCAGCAGCTTGTCTAGCGGGACGAACAATGAGCAGTTCTTC. Full variable domain (rest looked up from reference TRBV11-2 and TRBJ2-1): EAGVAQSPRYKIIEKRQSVAFWCNPISGHATLYWYQQILGQGPKLLIQFQNNGVVDDSQLPKDRFSAERLKGVDSTLKIQPAKLEDSAVYLCASSLSSGTNNEQFFGPGTRLTVL.

This clonotype was observed a handful of times. V is TRBV11-2 and J is TRBJ2-5; TRBD2 might be the D (5 bases). Trimming cost V 2 bases and J 7 bases, with 23 bases left between them. Germline CDR1 SGHAT, CDR2 FQNNGV. The CDR3 has 17 residues. CDR3 DNA: TGTGCCAGCAGCTTACAAACCTCGGCTGGAGCGGTCCTGACCCAGTACTTC. Its protein is CASSLQTSAGAVLTQYF. The full variable domain, completed using reference TRBV11-2 and TRBJ2-5, is EAGVAQSPRYKIIEKRQSVAFWCNPISGHATLYWYQQILGQGPKLLIQFQNNGVVDDSQLPKDRFSAERLKGVDSTLKIQPAKLEDSAVYLCASSLQTSAGAVLTQYFGPGTRLLVL.

V usage is TRBV6-5 and J usage is TRBJ2-3, with D possibly being TRBD1 or TRBD2 (5 bases each). The CDR3 has 16 residues. Trimming pared 3 bases from V and 4 bases from J, leaving 17 bases between. Germline V gene sequence: CDR1 MNHEY, CDR2 SVGAGI. The CDR3 protein is CASSYRGPRPADTQYF. The CDR3 DNA reads as TGTGCCAGCAGTTATAGGGGACCACGGCCAGCAGATACGCAGTATTTT.

This clonotype was picked up many times. This rearrangement joins TRBV12-3 or TRBV12-4 to TRBJ2-3, with D unresolved. CDR3 length: 12 residues. V lost 4 bases and J lost 0, with 2 bases in between. The CDR3 here is CASSYSTDTQYF. CDR3 bases: TGTGCCAGCAGTTATAGCACAGATACGCAGTATTTT.

This clonotype has more than one count but fewer than ten. The rearrangement joins TRBV5-1 to TRBJ1-5, with TRBD1 as a possible D gene (5 bases). This CDR3 region has 18 residues. CDR1 and CDR2 from the germline V gene are SGHRS and YFSETQ. Trimming removed 4 bases from V and 0 bases from J, with 20 bases in between. The CDR3 spells CASSPGDGGRHSNQPQHF. The CDR3 bases are TGCGCCAGCAGCCCTGGGGACGGCGGGAGGCATAGCAATCAGCCCCAGCATTTT.

Only a few counts were recorded for this clonotype. The V and J genes are TRBV3-2 and TRBJ2-3; the table's D call TRBD1 went unverified against the DNA. TRBV3-2 corresponds to a pseudogene. The CDR3 consists of 14 residues. The CDR3 nucleotides read TGTGCCAGCAGCCAAGAACTTCCCCCCGATACGCAGTATTTT. Its translation: CASSQELPPDTQYF.

The rearrangement uses TRBV7-9 and TRBJ2-3; unclear D gene. The CDR3 is 12 residues long. Trimming pared 1 base from V and 7 bases from J, leaving 6 bases between. Germline V gene data show CDR1 as SEHNR and CDR2 as FQNEAQ (reference sequence). The CDR3 sequence: CASSLVGNTQYF. Written as DNA, the CDR3 is TGTGCCAGCAGCTTAGTGGGGAATACGCAGTATTTT.

The gene calls are TRBV18 and TRBJ2-1; TRBD2 matches 7 bases. This CDR3 has 16 amino acids. In germline, CDR1 is KGHSH, CDR2 LQKENI. The J segment lost 4 bases and the V segment lost 6 bases, leaving 12 bases of the junction unmatched. CDR3 sequence (DNA): TGTGCCAGCTCCCCCGGCGCGGGAGTAAGGTACAATGAGCAGTTCTTC. It translates to CASSPGAGVRYNEQFF.

This clonotype was observed a few times. The chain has TRBV15 and TRBJ2-2; TRBD1 is a possible D gene (6 bases). CDR1 and CDR2 from the germline V gene are LNHNV and YYDKDF (reference sequence). The CDR3 sequence is 15 residues long. Between the trimmed V and J ends, which lost 1 base and 5 bases, there was a span of 11 bases. The DNA for the CDR3 is TGTGCCACCAGCAGAGGGGCAGGGACAACCGGGGAGCTGTTTTTT. It translates to CATSRGAGTTGELFF.